Listed here are 4 T cell receptor beta chains from one sample, sequenced in a study of T-cell reconstitution after alpha-beta-depleted transplantation in children. For TCRbeta, the library was prepared with unique molecular identifiers. TCRdb ran MiXCR on the PCR reads and lists one entry per CDR3 protein. Here the sample spans approximately 640,000 distinct CDR3 sequences, approximately 15% being singletons. The input for sequencing was PBMCs from the stem cell graft donor, taken from the stem cell graft. The receptors here all came from a human donor who donated a stem cell graft to a child with acute myeloid leukemia.

This clonotype has ten or more counts. This sequence joins TRBV6-5 and TRBJ1-1, with D unclear. The CDR3 runs 12 residues. Trimming took off 5 bases at V and 4 bases at J, with 8 bases between the two ends. Germline V gives CDR1 MNHEY, CDR2 SVGAGI. CDR3 DNA sequence: TGTGCCAGCAGTATAAAAGGCACTGAAGCTTTCTTT. Protein: CASSIKGTEAFF.

This clonotype has a handful of counts. The rearrangement links TRBV6-5 to TRBJ2-5; possibly TRBD1 or TRBD2 for D (6 bases each). CDR1 is MNHEY, CDR2 SVGAGI, per germline. V was cut by 2 bases and J by 3 bases, with 13 bases left in between. CDR3 size: 15 residues. CDR3 in amino acids: CASSYIRGAKETQYF. In nucleotides, the CDR3 is TGTGCCAGCAGTTACATTAGGGGGGCCAAAGAGACCCAGTACTTC.

This clonotype was seen only a few times. The CDR3 sequence is CASSLSGQGGYGYTF. CDR3 bases: TGCGCCAGCAGCTTGAGCGGACAGGGGGGGTATGGCTACACCTTC. This chain links TRBV5-1 with TRBJ1-2; TRBD1 agrees at 10 bases. CDR3 length equals 15 residues. The V and J ends lost 1 base and 5 bases, in that order; junction bases with no gene match: 5. Germline V lookup: CDR1 SGHRS, CDR2 YFSETQ.

This clonotype has a count of ten or more. This chain uses TRBV10-3 with TRBJ2-5, with 13 bases matching TRBD2. The length of the CDR3 is 16 residues. Germline CDR1 reads ENHRY; CDR2 reads SYGVKD. Trimming at V came to 4 bases and at J to 4 bases, leaving 6 bases not matched to a gene. This CDR3 reads CAISALTSGGTETQYF. In DNA form, the CDR3 reads TGTGCCATCAGTGCGCTGACTAGCGGGGGGACAGAGACCCAGTACTTC.